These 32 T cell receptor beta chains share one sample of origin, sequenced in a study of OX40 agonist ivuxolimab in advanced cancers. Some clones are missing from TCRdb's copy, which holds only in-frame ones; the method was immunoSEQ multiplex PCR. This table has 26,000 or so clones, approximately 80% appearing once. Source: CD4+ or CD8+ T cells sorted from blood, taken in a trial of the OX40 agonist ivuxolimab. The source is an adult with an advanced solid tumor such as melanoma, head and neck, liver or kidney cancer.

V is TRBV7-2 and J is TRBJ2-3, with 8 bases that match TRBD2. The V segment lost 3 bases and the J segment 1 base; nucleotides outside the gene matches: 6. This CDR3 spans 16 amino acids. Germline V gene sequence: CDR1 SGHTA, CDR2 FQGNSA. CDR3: CASSFVSGGGTDTQYF. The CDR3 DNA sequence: TGTGCCAGCAGCTTCGTAAGCGGGGGAGGCACAGATACGCAGTATTTT.

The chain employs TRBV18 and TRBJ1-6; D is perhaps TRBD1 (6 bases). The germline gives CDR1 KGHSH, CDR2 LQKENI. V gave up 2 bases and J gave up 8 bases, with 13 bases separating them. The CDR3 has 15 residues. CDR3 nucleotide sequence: TGTGCCAGCTCACCAGTTCCGGGGGGCGATTCACCCCTCCACTTT. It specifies CASSPVPGGDSPLHF.

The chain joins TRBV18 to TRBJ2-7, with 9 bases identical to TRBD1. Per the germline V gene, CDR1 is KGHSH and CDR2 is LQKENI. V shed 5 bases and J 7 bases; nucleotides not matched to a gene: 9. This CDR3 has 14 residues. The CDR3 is CASSALQGAGEQYF. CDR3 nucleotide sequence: TGTGCCAGCTCAGCACTACAGGGGGCCGGGGAGCAGTACTTC.

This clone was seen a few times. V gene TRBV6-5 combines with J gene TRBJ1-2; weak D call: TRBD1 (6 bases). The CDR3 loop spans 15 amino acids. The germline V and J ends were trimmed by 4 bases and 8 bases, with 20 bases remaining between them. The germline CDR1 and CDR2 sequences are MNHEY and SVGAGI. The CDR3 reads CASSLQGSTVMGYTF. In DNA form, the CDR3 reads TGTGCCAGCAGTTTACAGGGATCGACAGTTATGGGCTACACCTTC.

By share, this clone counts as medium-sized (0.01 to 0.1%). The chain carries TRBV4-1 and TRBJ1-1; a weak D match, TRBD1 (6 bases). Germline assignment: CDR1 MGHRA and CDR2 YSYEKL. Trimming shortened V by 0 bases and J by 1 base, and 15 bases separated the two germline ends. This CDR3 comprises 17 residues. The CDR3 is CASSQEVFRQENTEAFF. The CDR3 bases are TGCGCCAGCAGCCAAGAAGTGTTTCGACAGGAGAACACTGAAGCTTTCTTT.

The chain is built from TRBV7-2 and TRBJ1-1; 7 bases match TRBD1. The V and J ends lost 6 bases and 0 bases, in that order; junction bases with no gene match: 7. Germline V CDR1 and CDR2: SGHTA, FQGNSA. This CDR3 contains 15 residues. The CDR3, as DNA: TGTGCCAGCAGGCCCACCACAGGGGTGAACACTGAAGCTTTCTTT. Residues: CASRPTTGVNTEAFF.

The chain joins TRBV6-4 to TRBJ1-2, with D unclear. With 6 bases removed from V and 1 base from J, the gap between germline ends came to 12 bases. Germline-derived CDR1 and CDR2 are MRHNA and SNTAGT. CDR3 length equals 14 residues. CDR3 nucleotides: TGTGCCAGCAGGCCACACGGGGTTAACTATGGCTACACCTTC. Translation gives CASRPHGVNYGYTF.

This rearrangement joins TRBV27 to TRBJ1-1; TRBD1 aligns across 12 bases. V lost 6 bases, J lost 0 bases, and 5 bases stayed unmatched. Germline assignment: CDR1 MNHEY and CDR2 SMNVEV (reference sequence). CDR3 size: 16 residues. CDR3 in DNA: TGTGCCAGCAGGGGGACAGGGGGCTCCCTGAACACTGAAGCTTTCTTT. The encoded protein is CASRGTGGSLNTEAFF.

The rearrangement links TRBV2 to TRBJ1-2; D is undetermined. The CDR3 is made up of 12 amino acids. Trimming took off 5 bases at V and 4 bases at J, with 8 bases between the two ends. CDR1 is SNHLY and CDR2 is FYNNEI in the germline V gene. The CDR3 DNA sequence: TGTGCCAGCAGTCAGTCCCTCTATGGCTACACCTTC. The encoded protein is CASSQSLYGYTF.

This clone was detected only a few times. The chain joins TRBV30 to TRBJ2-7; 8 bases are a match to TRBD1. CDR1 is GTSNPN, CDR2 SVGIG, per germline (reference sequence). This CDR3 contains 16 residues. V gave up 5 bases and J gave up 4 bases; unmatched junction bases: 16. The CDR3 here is CAWGGESRTGRYEQYF. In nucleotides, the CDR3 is TGTGCCTGGGGCGGTGAATCTAGGACAGGGCGTTACGAGCAGTACTTC.

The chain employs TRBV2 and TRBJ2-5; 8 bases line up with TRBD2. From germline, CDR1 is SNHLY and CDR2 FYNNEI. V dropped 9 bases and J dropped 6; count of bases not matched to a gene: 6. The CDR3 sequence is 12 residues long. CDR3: CASTGGGKTQYF. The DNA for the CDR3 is TGTGCCAGTACCGGGGGGGGGAAGACCCAGTACTTC.

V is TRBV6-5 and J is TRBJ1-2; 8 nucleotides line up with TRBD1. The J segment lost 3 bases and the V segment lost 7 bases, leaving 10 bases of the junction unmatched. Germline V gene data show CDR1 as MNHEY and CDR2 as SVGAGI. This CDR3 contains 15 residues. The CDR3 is CASIQGAGGYYGYTF. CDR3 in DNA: TGTGCCAGCATCCAGGGGGCCGGGGGCTACTATGGCTACACCTTC.

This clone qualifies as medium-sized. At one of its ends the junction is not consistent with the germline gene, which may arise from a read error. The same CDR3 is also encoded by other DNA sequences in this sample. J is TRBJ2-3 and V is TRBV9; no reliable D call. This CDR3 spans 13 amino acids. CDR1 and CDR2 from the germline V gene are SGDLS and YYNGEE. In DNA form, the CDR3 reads TGTGCCAGCAGCCTGGCCCGCACGGATACGCAGTATTTT. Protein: CASSLARTDTQYF.

The CDR3 loop reads CASSDSSQLTTVTRETQYF. For the CDR3, the DNA is TGTGCCAGCAGTGACTCGAGTCAACTTACGACAGTGACTCGGGAGACCCAGTACTTC. The chain links TRBV6-4 to TRBJ2-5; tentatively, D is TRBD1 (5 bases). Germline V gene sequence: CDR1 MRHNA, CDR2 SNTAGT. Trimming pared 0 bases from V and 5 bases from J, leaving 25 bases between. The CDR3 length is 19 residues.

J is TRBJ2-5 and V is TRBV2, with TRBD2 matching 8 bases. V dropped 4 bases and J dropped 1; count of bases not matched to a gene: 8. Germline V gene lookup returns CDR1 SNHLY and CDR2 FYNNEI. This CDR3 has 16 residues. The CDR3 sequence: CASSGGAGGLQETQYF. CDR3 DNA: TGTGCCAGCAGTGGAGGGGCGGGGGGCCTCCAAGAGACCCAGTACTTC.

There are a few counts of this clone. The CDR3 loop reads CASSIWTAIQETQYF. CDR3 bases: TGTGCCAGCAGCATCTGGACGGCGATCCAAGAGACCCAGTACTTC. The chain combines TRBV7-9 with TRBJ2-5, with D unclear. The CDR3 sequence is 15 residues long. V was cut by 5 bases and J by 1 base, with 14 bases left in between. Germline assignment: CDR1 SEHNR and CDR2 FQNEAQ (reference sequence).

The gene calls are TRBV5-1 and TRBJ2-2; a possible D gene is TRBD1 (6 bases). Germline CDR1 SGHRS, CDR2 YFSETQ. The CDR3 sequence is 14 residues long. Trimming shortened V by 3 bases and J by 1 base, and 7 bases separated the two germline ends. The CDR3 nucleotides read TGCGCCAGCAGCTCGGGACAGAACACCGGGGAGCTGTTTTTT. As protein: CASSSGQNTGELFF.

Written as DNA, the CDR3 is TGTGCCAGCAGTTATGGAGGACAGGGGGCTCGGCAGTACTTC. Translated, it gives CASSYGGQGARQYF. This rearrangement joins TRBV6-1 to TRBJ2-7; 11 positions agree with TRBD1. V was pared by 5 bases and J by 9 bases, with 9 bases of the junction left unmatched. Germline CDR1 MNHNS, CDR2 SASEGT. The CDR3 contains 14 residues.

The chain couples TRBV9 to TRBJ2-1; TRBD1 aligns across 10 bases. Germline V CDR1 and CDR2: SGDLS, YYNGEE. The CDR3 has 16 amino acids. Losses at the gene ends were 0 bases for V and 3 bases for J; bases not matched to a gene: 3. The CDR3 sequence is CASSVGDRGFYNEQFF. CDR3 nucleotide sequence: TGTGCCAGCAGCGTAGGGGACAGGGGATTCTACAATGAGCAGTTCTTC.

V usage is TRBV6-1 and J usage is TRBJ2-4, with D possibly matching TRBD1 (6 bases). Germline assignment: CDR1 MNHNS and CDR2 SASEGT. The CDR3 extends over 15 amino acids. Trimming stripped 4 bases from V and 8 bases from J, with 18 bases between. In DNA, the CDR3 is TGTGCCAGCAGTGGCTCAGGGGCTCCCCCTGACATTCAGTACTTC. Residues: CASSGSGAPPDIQYF.

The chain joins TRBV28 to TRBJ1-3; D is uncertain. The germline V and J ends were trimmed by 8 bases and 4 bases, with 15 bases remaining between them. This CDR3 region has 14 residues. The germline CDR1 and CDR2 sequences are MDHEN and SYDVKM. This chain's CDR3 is CASLPPGKGNTIYF. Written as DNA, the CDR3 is TGTGCCAGCCTTCCGCCCGGGAAAGGAAACACCATATATTTT.

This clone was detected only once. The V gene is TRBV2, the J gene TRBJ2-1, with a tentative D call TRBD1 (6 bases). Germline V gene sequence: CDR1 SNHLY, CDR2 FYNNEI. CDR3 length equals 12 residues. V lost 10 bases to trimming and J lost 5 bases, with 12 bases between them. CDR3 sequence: CATGQTNNEQFF. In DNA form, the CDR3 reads TGTGCCACCGGACAGACCAACAATGAGCAGTTCTTC.

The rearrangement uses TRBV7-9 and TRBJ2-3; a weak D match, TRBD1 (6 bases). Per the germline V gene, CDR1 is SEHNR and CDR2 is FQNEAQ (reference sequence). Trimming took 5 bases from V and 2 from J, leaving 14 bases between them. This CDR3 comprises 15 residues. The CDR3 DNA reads TGTGCCAGCAGCCAGGGGCAGACCCTCACAGATACGCAGTATTTT. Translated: CASSQGQTLTDTQYF.

The DNA of the CDR3 is TGTGCCAGCAGTGGGACAGTTTTTCCGAGCTACACCTTC. Translation: CASSGTVFPSYTF. The chain carries TRBV6-5 and TRBJ1-2; 7 bases agree with TRBD1. CDR3 length: 13 amino acids. Trimming took 5 bases from V and 9 from J; bases not matched to a gene: 9. CDR1 is MNHEY and CDR2 is SVGAGI in the germline V gene.

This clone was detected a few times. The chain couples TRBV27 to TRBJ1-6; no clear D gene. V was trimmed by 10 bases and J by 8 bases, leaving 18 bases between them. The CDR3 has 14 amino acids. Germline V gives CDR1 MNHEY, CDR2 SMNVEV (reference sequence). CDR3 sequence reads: CATLSARAYSPLHF. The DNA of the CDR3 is TGTGCCACCTTATCTGCCAGAGCTTATTCACCCCTCCACTTT.

CDR3 sequence: CASSERRAVAGQETQYF. DNA for the CDR3: TGTGCCAGCAGTGAAAGGAGAGCAGTAGCGGGGCAAGAGACCCAGTACTTC. This chain joins TRBV2 and TRBJ2-5; 8 nucleotides line up with TRBD2. V lost 2 bases and J lost 2; bases outside the gene matches: 10. Germline CDR1 is SNHLY and CDR2 is FYNNEI. This CDR3 comprises 17 residues. The complete variable domain, with remaining parts taken from reference TRBV2 and TRBJ2-5, reads EPEVTQTPSHQVTQMGQEVILRCVPISNHLYFYWYRQILGQKVEFLVSFYNNEISEKSEIFDDQFSVERPDGSNFTLKIRSTKLEDSAMYFCASSERRAVAGQETQYFGPGTRLLVL.

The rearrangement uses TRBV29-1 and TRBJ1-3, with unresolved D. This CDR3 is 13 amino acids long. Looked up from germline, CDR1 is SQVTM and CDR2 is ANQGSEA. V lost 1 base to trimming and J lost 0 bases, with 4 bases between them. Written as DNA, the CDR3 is TGCAGCGTTGAAGTGGCCTCTGGAAACACCATATATTTT. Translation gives CSVEVASGNTIYF.

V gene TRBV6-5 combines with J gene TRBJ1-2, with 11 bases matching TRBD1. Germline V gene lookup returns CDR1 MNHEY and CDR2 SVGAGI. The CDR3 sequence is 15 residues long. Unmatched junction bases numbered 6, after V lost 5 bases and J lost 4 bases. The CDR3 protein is CASSAGTGGSYGYTF. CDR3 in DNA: TGTGCCAGCAGTGCCGGGACAGGGGGTAGCTATGGCTACACCTTC.

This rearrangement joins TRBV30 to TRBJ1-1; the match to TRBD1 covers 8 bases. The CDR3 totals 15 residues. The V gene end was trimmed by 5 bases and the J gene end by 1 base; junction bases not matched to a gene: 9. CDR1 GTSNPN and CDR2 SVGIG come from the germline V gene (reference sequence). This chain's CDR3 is CAWLTGGFSNTEAFF. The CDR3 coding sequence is TGTGCCTGGCTAACAGGGGGTTTCTCGAACACTGAAGCTTTCTTT.

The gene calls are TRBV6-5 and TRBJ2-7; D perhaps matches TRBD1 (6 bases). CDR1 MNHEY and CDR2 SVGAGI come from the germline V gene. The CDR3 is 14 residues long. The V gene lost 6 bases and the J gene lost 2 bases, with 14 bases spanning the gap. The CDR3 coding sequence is TGTGCCAGCAGCAGGACAGTTGGGGCCTACGAGCAGTACTTC. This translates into CASSRTVGAYEQYF.

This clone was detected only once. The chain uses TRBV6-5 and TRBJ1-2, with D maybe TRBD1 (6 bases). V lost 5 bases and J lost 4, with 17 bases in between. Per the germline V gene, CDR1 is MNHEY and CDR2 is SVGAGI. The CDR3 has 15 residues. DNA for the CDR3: TGTGCCAGCAGTCTCACCCGACAGGCGATCTATGGCTACACCTTC. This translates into CASSLTRQAIYGYTF.

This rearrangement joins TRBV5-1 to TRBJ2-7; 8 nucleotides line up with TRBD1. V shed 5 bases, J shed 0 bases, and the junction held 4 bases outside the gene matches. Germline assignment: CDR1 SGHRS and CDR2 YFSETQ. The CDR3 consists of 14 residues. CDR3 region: CASRPGGGSYEQYF. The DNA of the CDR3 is TGCGCCAGCAGACCAGGGGGCGGCTCCTACGAGCAGTACTTC.